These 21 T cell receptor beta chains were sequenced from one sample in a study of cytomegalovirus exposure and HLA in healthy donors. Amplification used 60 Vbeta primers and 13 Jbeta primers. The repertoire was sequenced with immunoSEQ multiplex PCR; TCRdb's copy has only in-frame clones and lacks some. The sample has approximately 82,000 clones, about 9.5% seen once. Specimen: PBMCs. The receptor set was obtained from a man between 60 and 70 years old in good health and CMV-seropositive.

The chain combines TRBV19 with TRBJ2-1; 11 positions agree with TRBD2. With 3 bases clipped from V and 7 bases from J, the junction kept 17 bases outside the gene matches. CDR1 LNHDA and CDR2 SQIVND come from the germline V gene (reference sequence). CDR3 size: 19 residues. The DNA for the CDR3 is TGTGCCAGTAGTATGTACGGGACTAGCGGCCCCCAGATCAGGAATGAGCAGTTCTTC. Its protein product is CASSMYGTSGPQIRNEQFF.

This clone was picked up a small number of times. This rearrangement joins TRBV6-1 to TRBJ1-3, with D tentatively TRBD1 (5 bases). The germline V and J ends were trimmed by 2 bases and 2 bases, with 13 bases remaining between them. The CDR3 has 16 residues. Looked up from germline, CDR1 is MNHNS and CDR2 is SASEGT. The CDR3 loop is CASSEQGALAGNTIYF. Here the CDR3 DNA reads TGTGCCAGCAGTGAACAAGGGGCCTTAGCTGGAAACACCATATATTTT.

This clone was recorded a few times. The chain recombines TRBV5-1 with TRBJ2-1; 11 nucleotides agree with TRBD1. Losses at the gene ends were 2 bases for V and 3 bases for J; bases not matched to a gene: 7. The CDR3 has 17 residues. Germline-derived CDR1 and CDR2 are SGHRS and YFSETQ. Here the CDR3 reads CASSLGTGTGGYNEQFF. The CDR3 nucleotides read TGCGCCAGCAGCTTAGGCACCGGGACAGGGGGCTACAATGAGCAGTTCTTC.

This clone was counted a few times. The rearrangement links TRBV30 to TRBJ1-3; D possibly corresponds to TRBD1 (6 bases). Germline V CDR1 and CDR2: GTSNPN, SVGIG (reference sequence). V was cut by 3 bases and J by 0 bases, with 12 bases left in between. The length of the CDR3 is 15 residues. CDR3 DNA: TGTGCCTGGAGGAAACTAGGGGGCTCTGGAAACACCATATATTTT. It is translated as CAWRKLGGSGNTIYF.

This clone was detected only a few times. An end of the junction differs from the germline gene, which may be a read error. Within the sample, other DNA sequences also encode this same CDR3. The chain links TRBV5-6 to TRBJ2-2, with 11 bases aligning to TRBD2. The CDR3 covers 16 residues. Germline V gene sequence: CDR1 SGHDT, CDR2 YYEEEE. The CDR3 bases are TGTGACAGCATCGATACTAGCGGGAGAAACACAGGGGAGATGTTTTTC. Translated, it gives CDSIDTSGRNTGEMFF.

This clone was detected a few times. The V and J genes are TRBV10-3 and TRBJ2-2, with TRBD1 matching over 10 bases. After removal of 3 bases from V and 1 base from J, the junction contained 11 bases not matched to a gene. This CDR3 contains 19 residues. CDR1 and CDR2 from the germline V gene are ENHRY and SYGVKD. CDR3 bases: TGTGCCATCAGTGACTCATCGGACAGGGGGGTATGGAACACCGGGGAGCTGTTTTTT. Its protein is CAISDSSDRGVWNTGELFF.

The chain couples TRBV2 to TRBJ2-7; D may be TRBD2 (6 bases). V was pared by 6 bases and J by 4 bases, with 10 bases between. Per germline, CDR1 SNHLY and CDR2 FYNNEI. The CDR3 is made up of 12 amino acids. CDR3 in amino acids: CASRGEVYEQYF. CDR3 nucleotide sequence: TGTGCCAGCAGGGGGGAGGTGTACGAGCAGTACTTC.

The CDR3 sequence is CASSARGGGDEQFF. The CDR3 coding sequence is TGTGCCAGCAGCGCCCGAGGAGGGGGGGATGAGCAGTTCTTC. This rearrangement joins TRBV9 to TRBJ2-1, with D tentatively TRBD2 (7 bases). The germline V and J ends were trimmed by 3 bases and 8 bases, with 15 bases remaining between them. CDR1 is SGDLS and CDR2 is YYNGEE in the germline V gene. The CDR3 is 14 residues long.

The DNA of the CDR3 is TGTGCCAGCAAAGATTCGGGGGGGCGTCACGACTACGAGCAGTACGTC. Amino acids: CASKDSGGRHDYEQYV. The rearrangement links TRBV6-6 to TRBJ2-7; 8 bases fit TRBD2. CDR3 length: 16 amino acids. Germline CDR1 reads MNHNY; CDR2 reads SVGAGI (reference sequence). The J segment lost 3 bases and the V segment lost 7 bases, leaving 14 bases of the junction unmatched.

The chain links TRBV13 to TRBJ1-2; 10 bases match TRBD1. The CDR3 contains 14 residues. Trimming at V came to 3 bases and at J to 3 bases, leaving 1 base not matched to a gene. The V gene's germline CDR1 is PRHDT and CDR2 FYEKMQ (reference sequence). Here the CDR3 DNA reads TGTGCCAGCAGCTTGGGGACAGGGGACTATGGCTACACCTTC. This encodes CASSLGTGDYGYTF.

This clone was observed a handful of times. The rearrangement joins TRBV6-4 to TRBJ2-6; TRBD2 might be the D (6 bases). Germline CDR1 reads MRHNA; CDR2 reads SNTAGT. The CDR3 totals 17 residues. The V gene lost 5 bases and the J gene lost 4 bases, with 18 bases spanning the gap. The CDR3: CASSPLAGLTGANVLTF. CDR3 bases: TGTGCCAGCAGTCCCTTGGCGGGACTGACCGGGGCCAACGTCCTGACTTTC.

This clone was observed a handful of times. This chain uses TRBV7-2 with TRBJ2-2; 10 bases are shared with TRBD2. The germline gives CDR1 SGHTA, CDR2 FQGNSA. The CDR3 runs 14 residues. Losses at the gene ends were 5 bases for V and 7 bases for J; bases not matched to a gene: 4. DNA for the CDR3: TGTGCCAGCAGCACTACTAGCGGGGTCGGGGAGCTGTTTTTT. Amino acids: CASSTTSGVGELFF.

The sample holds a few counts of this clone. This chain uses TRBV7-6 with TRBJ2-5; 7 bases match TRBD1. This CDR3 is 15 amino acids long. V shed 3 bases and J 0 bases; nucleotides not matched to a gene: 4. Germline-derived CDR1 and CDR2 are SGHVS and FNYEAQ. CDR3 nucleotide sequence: TGTGCCAGCAGCTTGACAGGGATGTACCAAGAGACCCAGTACTTC. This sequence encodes CASSLTGMYQETQYF.

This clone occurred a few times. CDR3 bases: TGTGCCAGCAGCTTTCTTAGCGGGAGCTCCTACAATGAGCAGTTCTTC. Amino acids: CASSFLSGSSYNEQFF. The rearrangement joins TRBV11-2 to TRBJ2-1; 9 bases are shared with TRBD2. The CDR3 runs to 16 residues. After removal of 3 bases from V and 0 bases from J, the junction contained 3 bases not matched to a gene. Germline CDR1 SGHAT, CDR2 FQNNGV. The full variable domain, in which reference TRBV11-2 and TRBJ2-1 provide the parts outside the CDR3, is EAGVAQSPRYKIIEKRQSVAFWCNPISGHATLYWYQQILGQGPKLLIQFQNNGVVDDSQLPKDRFSAERLKGVDSTLKIQPAKLEDSAVYLCASSFLSGSSYNEQFFGPGTRLTVL.

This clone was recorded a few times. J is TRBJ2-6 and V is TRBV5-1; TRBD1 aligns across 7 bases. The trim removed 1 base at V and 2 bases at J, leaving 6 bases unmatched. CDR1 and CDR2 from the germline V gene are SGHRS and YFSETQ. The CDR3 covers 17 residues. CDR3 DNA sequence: TGCGCCAGCAGCTTGAAGATCGGGACAGCTGGGGCCAACGTCCTGACTTTC. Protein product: CASSLKIGTAGANVLTF.

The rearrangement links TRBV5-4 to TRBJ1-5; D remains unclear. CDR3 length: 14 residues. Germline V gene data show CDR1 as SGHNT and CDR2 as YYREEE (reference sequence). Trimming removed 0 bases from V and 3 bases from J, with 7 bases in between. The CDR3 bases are TGTGCCAGCAGCTTGGACGGTTACAATCAGCCCCAGCATTTT. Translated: CASSLDGYNQPQHF.

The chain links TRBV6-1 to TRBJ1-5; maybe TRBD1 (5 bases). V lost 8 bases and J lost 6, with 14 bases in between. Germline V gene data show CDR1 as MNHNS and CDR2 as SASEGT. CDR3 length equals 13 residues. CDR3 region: CASGRGAVQPQHF. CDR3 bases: TGTGCCAGCGGGAGGGGAGCGGTTCAGCCCCAGCATTTT.

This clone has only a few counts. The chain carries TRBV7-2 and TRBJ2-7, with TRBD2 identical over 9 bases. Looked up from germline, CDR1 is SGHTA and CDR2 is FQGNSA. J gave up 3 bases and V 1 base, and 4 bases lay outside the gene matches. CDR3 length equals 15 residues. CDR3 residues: CASSLVGTSIYEQYF. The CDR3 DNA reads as TGTGCCAGCAGCTTAGTGGGGACTAGCATCTACGAGCAGTACTTC.

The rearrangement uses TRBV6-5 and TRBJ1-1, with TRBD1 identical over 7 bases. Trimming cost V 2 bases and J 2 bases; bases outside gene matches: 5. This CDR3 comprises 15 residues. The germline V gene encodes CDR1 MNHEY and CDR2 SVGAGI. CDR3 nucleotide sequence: TGTGCCAGCAGTTACAGGCAAGGGGGCAACACTGAAGCTTTCTTT. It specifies CASSYRQGGNTEAFF.

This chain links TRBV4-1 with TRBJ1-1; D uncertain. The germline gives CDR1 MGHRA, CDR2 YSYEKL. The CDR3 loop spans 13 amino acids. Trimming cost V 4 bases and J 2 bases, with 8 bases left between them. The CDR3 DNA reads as TGCGCCAGCAGCCCCATTTCCAACACTGAAGCTTTCTTT. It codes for CASSPISNTEAFF.

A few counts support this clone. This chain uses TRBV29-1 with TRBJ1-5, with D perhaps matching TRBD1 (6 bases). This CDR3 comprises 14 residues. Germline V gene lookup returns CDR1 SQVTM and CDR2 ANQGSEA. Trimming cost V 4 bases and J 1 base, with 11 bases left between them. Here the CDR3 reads CSVVGHGSNQPQHF. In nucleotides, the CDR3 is TGCAGCGTTGTGGGACACGGGAGCAATCAGCCCCAGCATTTT.